These 19 T cell receptor beta chains originate from one sample sequenced in a study of OX40 agonist ivuxolimab in advanced cancers. TCRdb's copy holds only in-frame clones and misses some; the assay was immunoSEQ multiplex PCR. The table shows 35,000 to 55,000 clones, with about 93% occurring only once. The sample consisted of CD4+ or CD8+ T cells sorted from blood, taken in a trial of the OX40 agonist ivuxolimab. The receptors originated from an adult with an advanced solid tumor such as melanoma, head and neck, liver or kidney cancer.

This clone was seen a handful of times. The chain is built from TRBV4-1 and TRBJ2-3; D not certain. In germline, CDR1 is MGHRA, CDR2 YSYEKL. CDR3 length: 12 amino acids. Trimming took 4 bases from V and 1 from J, leaving 3 bases between them. CDR3 loop: CASSLGTDTQYF. CDR3 bases: TGCGCCAGCAGCCTCGGCACAGATACGCAGTATTTT.

This clone appeared a single time. The gene calls are TRBV20-1 and TRBJ2-1, with TRBD2 as a possible D gene (6 bases). This CDR3 has 11 amino acids. Germline V gene lookup returns CDR1 DFQATT and CDR2 SNEGSKA (reference sequence). V gave up 3 bases and J gave up 10 bases, with 10 bases separating them. The CDR3 is CSARDYEEQFF. The CDR3 nucleotides are TGCAGTGCTAGGGACTACGAGGAGCAGTTCTTC.

V gene TRBV30 combines with J gene TRBJ2-1, with 12 bases aligning to TRBD2. Germline loops: CDR1 GTSNPN, CDR2 SVGIG (reference sequence). This CDR3 has 14 amino acids. With V trimmed by 2 bases and J by 8 bases, 4 bases remained unmatched. CDR3 loop: CAWSLTSGSDEQFF. The CDR3 DNA follows: TGTGCCTGGAGTTTGACTAGCGGGAGTGATGAGCAGTTCTTC.

V and J are TRBV19 and TRBJ2-7, with D perhaps TRBD2 (6 bases). CDR1 is LNHDA, CDR2 SQIVND, per germline (reference sequence). CDR3 length equals 14 residues. The ends were cut back, 2 bases at V and 2 bases at J, with 10 bases in the middle. The CDR3 coding sequence is TGTGCCAGTAGTATATCGGGGGTAACCTACGAGCAGTACTTC. It codes for CASSISGVTYEQYF.

The gene calls are TRBV19 and TRBJ2-7, with 12 bases that match TRBD2. The CDR3 runs to 19 residues. Germline V gene sequence: CDR1 LNHDA, CDR2 SQIVND (reference sequence). The V segment lost 2 bases and the J segment 3 bases; nucleotides outside the gene matches: 14. The CDR3 is CASSITRLAGGQGSYEQYF. The CDR3, as DNA: TGTGCCAGTAGTATAACGCGGCTAGCGGGAGGGCAAGGGAGCTACGAGCAGTACTTC.

This sequence joins TRBV6-1 and TRBJ1-1, with 7 bases fitting TRBD1. The trim removed 6 bases at V and 11 bases at J, leaving 15 bases unmatched. This CDR3 is built from 14 residues. Germline V lookup: CDR1 MNHNS, CDR2 SASEGT. The CDR3 DNA sequence: TGTGCCAGCAGCGAACAAAACAAGGACAGGATGGCTTTCTTT. Translation gives CASSEQNKDRMAFF.

The genes are TRBV27 and TRBJ1-1, with D hard to call. The V and J ends lost 5 bases and 6 bases respectively, with 7 bases between them. CDR3 length: 11 amino acids. Germline V gives CDR1 MNHEY, CDR2 SMNVEV (reference sequence). CDR3 nucleotides: TGTGCCAGCAGTGTGGGTTCTGAAGCTTTCTTT. Translation gives CASSVGSEAFF.

The V and J genes are TRBV28 and TRBJ1-2; D unresolved. Germline assignment: CDR1 MDHEN and CDR2 SYDVKM. V was trimmed by 3 bases and J by 4 bases, leaving 12 bases between them. The length of the CDR3 is 14 residues. The CDR3 here is CASSFQARGYGYTF. CDR3 DNA sequence: TGTGCCAGCAGTTTCCAGGCCCGGGGCTATGGCTACACCTTC.

The rearrangement joins TRBV6-4 to TRBJ1-1, with 8 bases lining up with TRBD1. Per the germline V gene, CDR1 is MRHNA and CDR2 is SNTAGT. The CDR3 runs 13 residues. The junction had 7 bases not matched to a gene; V was cut back by 6 bases and J by 7 bases. The CDR3 bases are TGTGCCAGCAGCACCAGGGGGCGAGGTGAAGCTTTCTTT. This sequence encodes CASSTRGRGEAFF.

This chain links TRBV2 with TRBJ1-2; TRBD1 is a possible D gene (6 bases). The CDR3 totals 11 residues. Trimming removed 6 bases at V and 8 bases at J, with 10 bases between. Germline CDR1 SNHLY, CDR2 FYNNEI. DNA of the CDR3: TGTGCCAGCAGGGGGCAGGGGGGCTACACCTTC. It encodes CASRGQGGYTF.

This clone was counted a single time. V gene TRBV9 combines with J gene TRBJ1-2; D gene uncertain. The CDR3 loop spans 17 amino acids. The germline V and J ends were trimmed by 0 bases and 6 bases, with 21 bases remaining between them. Germline assignment: CDR1 SGDLS and CDR2 YYNGEE. The CDR3 DNA reads TGTGCCAGCAGCGTAGGTCGGGTGGGCAGCAAAAGACATGGCTACACCTTC. Protein product: CASSVGRVGSKRHGYTF.

In its sample, this clone was seen once. The gene calls are TRBV2 and TRBJ1-3; D is ambiguous. V was pared by 5 bases and J by 0 bases, with 11 bases between. Germline values: CDR1 SNHLY, CDR2 FYNNEI. The CDR3 sequence is 15 residues long. The CDR3 nucleotides read TGTGCCAGCAGTAGAGTGTCCAGCTCTGGAAACACCATATATTTT. It encodes CASSRVSSSGNTIYF.

The chain is built from TRBV7-9 and TRBJ2-4; D might be TRBD2 (6 bases). The CDR3 has 17 residues. Germline V gene data show CDR1 as SEHNR and CDR2 as FQNEAQ (reference sequence). Trimming cost V 1 base and J 0 bases, with 13 bases left between them. CDR3 DNA: TGTGCCAGCAGCTTAGGCGGGGCAGGTATAGCCAAAAACATTCAGTACTTC. The encoded protein is CASSLGGAGIAKNIQYF. Complete variable domain (other parts from reference TRBV7-9 and TRBJ2-4): DTGVSQNPRHKITKRGQNVTFRCDPISEHNRLYWYRQTLGQGPEFLTYFQNEAQLEKSRLLSDRFSAERPKGSFSTLEIQRTEQGDSAMYLCASSLGGAGIAKNIQYFGAGTRLSVL.

The rearrangement links TRBV7-9 to TRBJ2-5; 10 nucleotides match TRBD2. Germline CDR1 and CDR2: SEHNR and FQNEAQ (reference sequence). The CDR3 runs to 18 residues. V shed 6 bases and J 4 bases; nucleotides not matched to a gene: 17. CDR3 sequence reads: CASSPLRLAGDTRETQYF. The CDR3 DNA follows: TGTGCCAGCAGTCCACTCCGGCTAGCGGGAGATACTAGAGAGACCCAGTACTTC.

This chain uses TRBV19 with TRBJ1-2, with 7 nucleotides matching TRBD1. Losses at the gene ends were 4 bases for V and 0 bases for J; bases not matched to a gene: 5. The CDR3 extends over 15 amino acids. CDR1 is LNHDA and CDR2 is SQIVND in the germline V gene (reference sequence). The CDR3 sequence: CASSTGQNPNYGYTF. CDR3 nucleotide sequence: TGTGCCAGTAGTACGGGACAGAATCCTAACTATGGCTACACCTTC.

The rearrangement links TRBV13 to TRBJ2-7, with TRBD2 matching 7 bases. Germline CDR1 reads PRHDT; CDR2 reads FYEKMQ (reference sequence). Germline trimming cut 5 bases from V and 0 bases from J; bases unmatched to any gene: 7. The CDR3 sequence is 15 residues long. CDR3 sequence: CASSASGTSSYEQYF. CDR3 nucleotides: TGTGCCAGCAGCGCTAGCGGAACGAGCTCCTACGAGCAGTACTTC.

The chain uses TRBV4-2 and TRBJ2-7; 11 nucleotides align to TRBD2. Losses at the gene ends were 3 bases for V and 2 bases for J; bases not matched to a gene: 6. The CDR3 is 16 amino acids. Germline CDR1 and CDR2: LGHNA and YNFKEQ. CDR3 DNA: TGTGCCAGCAGCCAGCAGACTAGCGGGACAGCCTACGAGCAGTACTTC. Encoded protein: CASSQQTSGTAYEQYF.

The chain is built from TRBV28 and TRBJ2-7, with 7 bases matching TRBD2. Trimming took 3 bases from V and 6 from J; bases not matched to a gene: 2. Germline CDR1 and CDR2: MDHEN and SYDVKM. The CDR3 spans 12 residues. This chain's CDR3 is CASSLRETEQYF. For the CDR3, the DNA is TGTGCCAGCAGTTTGCGGGAGACCGAGCAGTACTTC.

This clone was counted a single time. The V call is TRBV4-2, the J call TRBJ1-2; 9 nucleotides match TRBD1. Germline trimming cut 2 bases from V and 7 bases from J; bases unmatched to any gene: 11. This CDR3 has 16 amino acids. Per germline, CDR1 LGHNA and CDR2 YNFKEQ. CDR3: CASSQIGDRVSAGYTF. CDR3 DNA sequence: TGTGCCAGCAGCCAAATAGGGGACAGGGTTTCGGCTGGCTACACCTTC.